The present T cell receptor (beta chain) was sequenced within a study of T cells in Graves' hyperthyroidism and ophthalmopathy (dated by TCRdb to the late 2010s). Study-wide context: Peripheral blood samples were taken at initial diagnosis, before any treatment was given. To identify distinguishing TCR V-J signatures, a discovery cohort of about 100 patients was used, comprising 43 with Graves' ophthalmopathy and around 60 with stable Graves' hyperthyroidism. An independent validation cohort of around 19 hyperthyroidism patients and over 15 patients who later progressed to ophthalmopathy tested prospective prediction of ophthalmopathy. For training and testing, the 100 or so patients in the discovery cohort were randomly divided in a 7:3 ratio. In addition, the study compared T-cell repertoires in thyroid tissue and in blood from a handful of Graves' hyperthyroidism patients. Following sampling, methimazole starting at 30 mg daily was given to hyperthyroidism patients, and high-dose intravenous methylprednisolone was given to ophthalmopathy patients. The paper reports TCR Vbeta CDR3 sequencing of approximately 140 peripheral blood samples: over 40 ophthalmopathy, roughly 74 hyperthyroidism and 17 progressor patients.

As concerns this clonotype: Its antigen remains unidentified. No base quality values were provided; no much bigger clone lies one nucleotide off.

The TCR beta CDR3 regions were amplified from RNA transcripts. A first-round RT-PCR of the TCR CDR3 used the HTBI primer set with the Qiagen OneStep RT-PCR kit. Libraries were constructed in a second round of multiplex PCR, after which size selection and purification were carried out. Paired-end sequencing of the libraries was performed with 100 bp reads on an Illumina HiSeq2000. Per the source publication's procedure: SOAPnuke was used to process the raw data, removing reads that contained adapters or uncalled bases, had a mean Phred below 15, or lacked an exact match to the constant primer or identifier. High-quality paired reads were merged with COPE v1.2.5, and unique nucleotide sequences were defined as clonotypes. Clonotypes were aligned to IMGT TRBV, TRBD and TRBJ reference segments using MiTCR v1.1. Analysis was restricted to V-J combinations with a frequency above 0.0001, which covered roughly 99% of repertoires. The TCS score was defined as F50 (clonal expansion) divided by E x V (chaos), with BLOSUM62-based TCRdist calculated between CDR3 peptides within each V-J. Welch's t-statistics and random forest reduced several hundred V-J features to roughly 13, which were used in a naive Bayes classifier (R e1071). Using fastp at Q25 and MiXCR, TCRdb reprocessed the public reads and kept productive beta chains. CDR3 protein duplicates are merged, each entry listing the most common genes and DNA. The V and J calls shown here were made by TCRdb, not taken from the authors' results. The table for this sample lists 490,000 or so distinct CDR3 sequences; just under 20% of them were counted only once. 45% to 50% of the sample lies in the top ten.

The investigation overall reported the following: During validation, the model predicted progression to ophthalmopathy a median of around 6 months ahead of onset, with just under 71% sensitivity and less than 85% specificity. Most expanded thyroid clonotypes (frequency above 0.001) were also detected in blood, a finding suggesting that blood repertoires may reflect thyroid immune responses. No statistical method was used to set the sample size in advance, and investigators knew the group allocation. A model built on a 13 V-J signature distinguished ophthalmopathy from stable hyperthyroidism, reaching 87.88% sensitivity and 81.08% specificity in cross-validation and 80%/75% in testing.

Ophthalmopathy patients had moderately to severely active disease, Clinical Activity Score of at least 3, NOSPECS grade of at least 4, and duration under 3 months. Patients with uncontrolled infections, other autoimmune diseases, pregnancy or lactation were excluded. Diagnoses were based on clinical symptoms, serum thyroxine and TRAb, thyroid ultrasound and orbital computed tomography. PBMCs were separated from 7.5 to 10 ml of fresh peripheral blood using Ficoll-Paque density gradient centrifugation. Trizol reagent was used to extract total RNA, and RNA quality was then checked on an Agilent 2100 Bioanalyzer. The V and J ends are trimmed by 2 bases and 2 bases, leaving 5 bases between them. The CDR3 sequence holds 13 residues, the cysteine and phenylalanine included. Only the CDR3 DNA is retained, 39 bases long and in frame from the first base. According to the germline V gene, CDR1 reads SNHLY and CDR2 reads FYNNEI.

The specimen sequenced was blood. The rearrangement joined TRBV2 to TRBJ2-3, with the identity of the D gene unclear. The sequence was collected from a man in his forties or fifties with Graves' ophthalmopathy. The sequenced DNA: TGTGCCAGCAGTGAAAGCGACACAGATACGCAGTATTTT. Translated, it gives CASSESDTDTQYF.